Shown below are 3 T cell receptor beta chains from a single sample sequenced in a study of blood T cell repertoires in COVID-19. Only in-frame clones appear in the TCRdb table, and some are missing; sequencing was by immunoSEQ multiplex PCR. The sample holds around 260,000 clones, around 86% seen once. The material sequenced was peripheral blood. The source is a human donor in a cohort sampled during active COVID-19.

The V and J genes are TRBV14 and TRBJ2-7, with 7 positions matching TRBD2. This CDR3 spans 12 amino acids. Trimming removed 4 bases from V and 4 bases from J; junction bases left unmatched: 1. The germline gives CDR1 SGHDN, CDR2 FVKESK. CDR3 coding DNA: TGTGCCAGCAGCCTGGGACTATACGAGCAGTACTTC. As protein: CASSLGLYEQYF.

V is TRBV27 and J is TRBJ2-2, with D possibly matching TRBD2 (6 bases). The V gene's germline CDR1 is MNHEY and CDR2 SMNVEV (reference sequence). Deletions cut 8 bases from V and 5 bases from J, with 18 bases between. CDR3 length: 15 amino acids. CDR3 coding DNA: TGTGCCAGCCGAATCGAGAGGGCGGGGACCGGGGAGCTGTTTTTT. Translation: CASRIERAGTGELFF.

V and J are TRBV4-1 and TRBJ2-3; 8 bases line up with TRBD2. This CDR3 is built from 15 residues. V was pared by 7 bases and J by 4 bases, with 10 bases of the junction left unmatched. Germline V lookup: CDR1 MGHRA, CDR2 YSYEKL. DNA for the CDR3: TGCGCCAGCAACGCCGGGACTAGTTGGGCAGATACGCAGTATTTT. It codes for CASNAGTSWADTQYF.